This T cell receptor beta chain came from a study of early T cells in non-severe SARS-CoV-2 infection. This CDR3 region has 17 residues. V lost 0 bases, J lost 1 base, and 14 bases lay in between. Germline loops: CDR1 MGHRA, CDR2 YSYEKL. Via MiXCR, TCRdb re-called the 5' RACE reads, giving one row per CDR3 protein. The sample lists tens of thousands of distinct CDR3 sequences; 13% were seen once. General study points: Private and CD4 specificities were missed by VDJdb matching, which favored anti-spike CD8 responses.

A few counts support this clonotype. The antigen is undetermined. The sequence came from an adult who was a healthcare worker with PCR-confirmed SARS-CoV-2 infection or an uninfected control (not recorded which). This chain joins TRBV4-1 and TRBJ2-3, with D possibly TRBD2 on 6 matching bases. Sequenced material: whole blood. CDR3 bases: TGCGCCAGCAGCCAAGATTTGGGCGGGATGGGCACAGATACGCAGTATTTT. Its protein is CASSQDLGGMGTDTQYF.